The 3 T cell receptor beta chains given below trace back to one sample, sequenced in a study of CD4 T cells in relation to SARS-CoV-2 and coronaviruses (dated by TCRdb to the early 2020s). The receptor library was made with the immunoSEQ multiplex PCR assay. In its TCRdb copy, this immuneACCESS table keeps in-frame sequences only and misses some clones. Where compared with another copy, unresolved V genes explain less than half of these, and the others have no known cause. In all, the sample holds about 40,000 clones, and 82% of those were seen once. The ten top clones hold 4.5% to 5% of the sample. Their antigens are not known. Sequenced input: naive CD4+ T cells from PBMCs, cultured in vitro. The cell subset or site label corresponds to: naive CD4+ T cells isolated by negative enrichment. The receptors shown here come from an adult with COVID-19.

This clone appeared a few times. V usage is TRBV7-8 and J usage is TRBJ2-7; D is unresolved. The V end was cut by 1 base, the J end by 7 bases, with 11 bases between. The CDR3 spans 13 residues. CDR1 is SGHVS and CDR2 is FQNEAQ in the germline V gene. The CDR3 region has the DNA TGTGCCAGCAGCTTAGGCCGTAATGCGGAGCAGTACTTC. It codes for CASSLGRNAEQYF. Filled out from reference TRBV7-8 and TRBJ2-7, the complete variable domain reads GAGVSQSPRYKVAKRGQDVALRCDPISGHVSLFWYQQALGQGPEFLTYFQNEAQLDKSGLPSDRFFAERPEGSVSTLKIQRTQQEDSAVYLCASSLGRNAEQYFGPGTRLTVT.

This clone was seen more than once but under ten times. V is TRBV7-2 and J is TRBJ1-2; a possible D gene is TRBD1 (5 bases). Germline loops: CDR1 SGHTA, CDR2 FQGNSA. The V gene lost 1 base and the J gene lost 7 bases, with 16 bases spanning the gap. This CDR3 comprises 15 residues. CDR3 sequence: CASSLGGVPSAGYTF. DNA of the CDR3: TGTGCCAGCAGCTTAGGGGGGGTTCCTTCGGCTGGCTACACCTTC.

The chain employs TRBV27 and TRBJ1-4, with D maybe TRBD1 (6 bases). The length of the CDR3 is 11 residues. Trimming removed 5 bases at V and 16 bases at J, with 14 bases between. Per germline, CDR1 MNHEY and CDR2 SMNVEV (reference sequence). The CDR3 here is CASSQPGHWFF. CDR3 bases: TGTGCCAGCAGTCAGCCGGGACACTGGTTTTTT.